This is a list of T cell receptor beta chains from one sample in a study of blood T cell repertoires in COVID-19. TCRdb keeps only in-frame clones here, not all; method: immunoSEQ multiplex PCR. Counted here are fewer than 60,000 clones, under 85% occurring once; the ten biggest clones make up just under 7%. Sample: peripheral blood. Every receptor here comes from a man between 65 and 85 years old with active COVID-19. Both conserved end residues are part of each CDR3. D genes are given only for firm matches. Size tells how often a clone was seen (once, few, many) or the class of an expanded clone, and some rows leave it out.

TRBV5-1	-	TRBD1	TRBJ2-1	TGCGCCAGCAGTACAGGGGGCGCGGATGAGCAGTTCTTC	CASSTGGADEQFF
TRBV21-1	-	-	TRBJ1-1	TGTGCCAGCAGCCCAGACCCTTCTAAGGGGGCGATCGACACTGAAGCTTTCTTT	CASSPDPSKGAIDTEAFF
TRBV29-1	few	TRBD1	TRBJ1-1	TGCAGCGCCGACAGGGTGAACACTGAAGCTTTCTTT	CSADRVNTEAFF
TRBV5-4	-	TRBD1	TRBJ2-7	TGTGCCAGCAGCTTGAGGGGACAGGGGGCTTACGAGCAGTACTTC	CASSLRGQGAYEQYF
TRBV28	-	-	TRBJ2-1	TGTGCCAGCAGTTTACGGGCAGGGCAGCAGTTCTTC	CASSLRAGQQFF
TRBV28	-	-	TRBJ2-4	TGTGCCAGCAGTGGTCTAGTGGGAGCCAAAAACATTCAGTACTTC	CASSGLVGAKNIQYF
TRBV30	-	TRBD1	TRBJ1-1	TGTGCCTTGAATGTCCCGGGACAGGGCCAGAACACTGAAGCTTTCTTT	CALNVPGQGQNTEAFF
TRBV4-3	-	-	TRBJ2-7	TGCGCCAGCAGCTTGGTTCACCAGGTTGTCTCCTACGAGCAGTACTTC	CASSLVHQVVSYEQYF
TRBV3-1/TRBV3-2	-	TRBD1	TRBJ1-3	TGTGCCAGCAGCCAGTTAGGGACAGGGATCGCCAGCACCATATATTTT	CASSQLGTGIASTIYF
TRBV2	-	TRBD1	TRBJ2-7	TGTGCCAGCAGCTCCAGGGGGCCCTCCTACGAGCAGTACTTC	CASSSRGPSYEQYF
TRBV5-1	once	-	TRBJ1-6	TGCGCCAGCAGCTGGGGCATGGTGGATTATAATTCACCCCTCCACTTT	CASSWGMVDYNSPLHF
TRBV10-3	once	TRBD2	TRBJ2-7	TGTGCCACCTCTAGCGGGGGGGCTTACGAGCAGTACTTC	CATSSGGAYEQYF
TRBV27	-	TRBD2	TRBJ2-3	TGTGCCAGCAGTTATAGTGGTCTTGACCCGGCGGGGGCAGATACGCAGTATTTT	CASSYSGLDPAGADTQYF
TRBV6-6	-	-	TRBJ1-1	TGTGCCAGCACCCACGGGGAAGGAGCTTTCTTT	CASTHGEGAFF
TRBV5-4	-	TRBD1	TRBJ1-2	TGTGCCAGCAGCTTACAGGGGGCGGATGGCTACACCTTC	CASSLQGADGYTF
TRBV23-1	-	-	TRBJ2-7	TGCGCCAGCAGTCAACCTGGTGACGGGAGCTTATACGAGCAGTACTTC	CASSQPGDGSLYEQYF